This T cell receptor beta chain is drawn from a study of early T cells in non-severe SARS-CoV-2 infection. Unique molecular identifier tags were affixed to discrete cDNA molecules. Using its own MiXCR run on the 5' RACE reads, TCRdb lists one record per CDR3 protein. The sample carries about 45,000 distinct CDR3 sequences, 11% recorded once. Sequences were obtained from whole blood. The sequence was obtained from an adult who was a healthcare worker with PCR-confirmed SARS-CoV-2 infection or an uninfected control (not recorded which).

The CDR3 sequence: CASSHPSYNEQFF. CDR3 coding DNA: TGTGCCAGCAGTCACCCCTCCTACAATGAGCAGTTCTTC. The rearrangement links TRBV28 to TRBJ2-1; D uncertain. Germline V CDR1 and CDR2: MDHEN, SYDVKM. With 5 bases removed from V and 0 bases from J, the gap between germline ends came to 5 bases. This CDR3 spans 13 amino acids.